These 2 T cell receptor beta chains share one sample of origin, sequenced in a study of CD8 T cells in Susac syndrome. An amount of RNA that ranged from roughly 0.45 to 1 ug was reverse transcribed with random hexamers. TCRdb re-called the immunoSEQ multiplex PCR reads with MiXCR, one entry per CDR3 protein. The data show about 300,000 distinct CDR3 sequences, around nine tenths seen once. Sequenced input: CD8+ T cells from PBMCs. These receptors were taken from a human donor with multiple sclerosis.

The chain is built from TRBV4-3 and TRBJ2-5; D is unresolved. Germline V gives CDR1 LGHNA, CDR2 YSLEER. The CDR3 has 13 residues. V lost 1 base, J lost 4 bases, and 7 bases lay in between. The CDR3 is CASSQVGLETQYF. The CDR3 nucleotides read TGCGCCAGCAGCCAAGTAGGGTTAGAGACCCAGTACTTC.

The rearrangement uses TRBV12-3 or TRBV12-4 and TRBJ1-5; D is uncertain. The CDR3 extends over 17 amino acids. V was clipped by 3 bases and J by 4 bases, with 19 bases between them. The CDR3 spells CASSFDLRAGGNQPQHF. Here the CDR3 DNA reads TGTGCCAGCAGTTTCGATTTGAGGGCCGGAGGTAATCAGCCCCAGCATTTT.